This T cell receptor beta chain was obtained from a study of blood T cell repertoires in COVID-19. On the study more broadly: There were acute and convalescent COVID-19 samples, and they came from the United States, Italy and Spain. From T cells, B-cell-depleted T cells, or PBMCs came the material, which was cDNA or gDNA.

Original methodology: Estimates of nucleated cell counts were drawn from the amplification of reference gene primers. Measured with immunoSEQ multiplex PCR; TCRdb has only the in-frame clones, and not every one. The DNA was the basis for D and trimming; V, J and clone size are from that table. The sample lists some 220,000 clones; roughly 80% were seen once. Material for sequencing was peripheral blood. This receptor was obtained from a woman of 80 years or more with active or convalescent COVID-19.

The CDR3 is CASSSLGRSTDTQYF. The DNA of the CDR3 is TGTGCCAGCAGCTCTCTGGGGCGGAGCACAGATACGCAGTATTTT. V usage is TRBV21-1 and J usage is TRBJ2-3; TRBD1 is the table's D call, not checked against the DNA. TRBV21-1 is given as a pseudogene. The CDR3 has 15 residues.